The text below deals with one T cell receptor beta chain. Its specificity is not known. This specimen comes from a study of CD8+CD57+ T cells in acquired aplastic anemia. Using genomic DNA as the template, TCR beta VDJ and CDR3 profiling was carried out. MiXCR, run by TCRdb on the reads, gives a single entry per CDR3 protein. The table records roughly 86,000 distinct CDR3 sequences, 40% to 55% of them present only once. General study points: In CD8+ cells, Simpson's diversity showed no significant difference between patients and controls.

Sequencing input: sorted CD4+, CD8+, or CD8+CD57+ T cells (not recorded which) from PBMCs. The TCR originated in a human donor in good health, serving as a control.

CDR3 loop: CASSERGLLNTGELFF. The CDR3 coding sequence is TGCGCCAGCAGCGAGAGGGGTTTATTGAACACCGGGGAGCTGTTTTTT. The rearrangement joins TRBV5-1 to TRBJ2-2; D possibly uses TRBD1 or TRBD2 (5 bases each). The CDR3 consists of 16 residues. Trimming shortened V by 4 bases and J by 1 base, and 14 bases separated the two germline ends. In germline, CDR1 is SGHRS, CDR2 YFSETQ.